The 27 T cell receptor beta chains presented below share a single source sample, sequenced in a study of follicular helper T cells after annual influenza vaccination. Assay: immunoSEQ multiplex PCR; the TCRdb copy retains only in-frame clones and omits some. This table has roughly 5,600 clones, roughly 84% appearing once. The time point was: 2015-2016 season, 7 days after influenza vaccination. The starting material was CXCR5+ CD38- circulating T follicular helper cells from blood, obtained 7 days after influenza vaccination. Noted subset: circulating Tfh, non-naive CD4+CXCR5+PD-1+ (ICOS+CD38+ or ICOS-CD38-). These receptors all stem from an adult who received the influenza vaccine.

The CDR3 DNA is TGTGCCAGCAGCTCAGACCTCCAAGAGACCCAGTACTTC. Translated: CASSSDLQETQYF. This rearrangement joins TRBV5-4 to TRBJ2-5; the D is unclear. This CDR3 comprises 13 residues. Germline V gene data show CDR1 as SGHNT and CDR2 as YYREEE (reference sequence). Between the trimmed V and J ends, which lost 3 bases and 1 base, there was a span of 7 bases.

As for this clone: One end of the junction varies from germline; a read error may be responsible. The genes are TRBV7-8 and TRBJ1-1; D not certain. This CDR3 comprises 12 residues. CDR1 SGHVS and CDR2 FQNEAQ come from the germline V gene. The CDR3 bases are TGTGCCAGCAGCTTAGCTACGTCTTGGGCCATCTTT. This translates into CASSLATSWAIF.

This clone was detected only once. CDR3: CASLAGQGAAEAFF. For the CDR3, the DNA is TGTGCCAGCCTTGCAGGACAGGGGGCCGCCGAGGCTTTCTTT. The chain uses TRBV6-1 and TRBJ1-1; 11 nucleotides line up with TRBD1. The junction had 13 bases not matched to a gene; V was cut back by 8 bases and J by 11 bases. This CDR3 spans 14 amino acids. Looked up from germline, CDR1 is MNHNS and CDR2 is SASEGT.

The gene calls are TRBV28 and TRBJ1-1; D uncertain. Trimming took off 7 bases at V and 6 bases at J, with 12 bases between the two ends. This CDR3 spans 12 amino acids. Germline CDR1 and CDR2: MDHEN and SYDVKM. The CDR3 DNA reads TGTGCCAGCAAAAAGGAGTTCTCTGAAGCTTTCTTT. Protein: CASKKEFSEAFF.

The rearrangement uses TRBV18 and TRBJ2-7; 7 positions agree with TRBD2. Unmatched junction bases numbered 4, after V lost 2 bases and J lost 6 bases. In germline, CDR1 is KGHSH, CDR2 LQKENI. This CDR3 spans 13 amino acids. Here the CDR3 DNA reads TGTGCCAGCTCACCAGAGGCTAGCGGCGAGCAGTACTTC. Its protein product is CASSPEASGEQYF.

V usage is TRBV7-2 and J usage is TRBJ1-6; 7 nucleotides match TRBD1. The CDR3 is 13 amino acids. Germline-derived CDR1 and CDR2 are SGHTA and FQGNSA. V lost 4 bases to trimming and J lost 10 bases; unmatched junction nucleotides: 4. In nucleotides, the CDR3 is TGTGCCAGCAGCTCGGACAGGCTATCACCCCTCCACTTT. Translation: CASSSDRLSPLHF.

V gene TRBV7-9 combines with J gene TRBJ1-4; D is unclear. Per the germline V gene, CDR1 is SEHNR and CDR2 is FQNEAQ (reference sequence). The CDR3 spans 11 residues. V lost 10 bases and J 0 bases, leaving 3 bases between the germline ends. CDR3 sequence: CAIATNEKLFF. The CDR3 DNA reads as TGTGCCATCGCAACTAATGAAAAACTGTTTTTT.

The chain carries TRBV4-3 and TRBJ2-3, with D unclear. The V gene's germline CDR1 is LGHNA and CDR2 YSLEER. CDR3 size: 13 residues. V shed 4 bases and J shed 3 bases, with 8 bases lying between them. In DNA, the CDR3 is TGCGCCAGCAGCCCAAGCTTTACAGATACGCAGTATTTT. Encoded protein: CASSPSFTDTQYF.

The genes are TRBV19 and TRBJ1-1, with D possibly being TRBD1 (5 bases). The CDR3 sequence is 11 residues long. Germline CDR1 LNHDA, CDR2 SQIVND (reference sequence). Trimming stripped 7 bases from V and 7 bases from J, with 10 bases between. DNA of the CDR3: TGTGCCAGTAAGGGGCGGAATGAAGCTTTCTTT. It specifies CASKGRNEAFF.

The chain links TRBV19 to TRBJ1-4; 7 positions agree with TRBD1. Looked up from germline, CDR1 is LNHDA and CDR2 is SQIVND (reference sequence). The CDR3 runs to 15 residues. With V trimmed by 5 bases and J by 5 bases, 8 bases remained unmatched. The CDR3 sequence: CASSFRDRVNEKLFF. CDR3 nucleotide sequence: TGTGCCAGTAGTTTCAGGGACAGAGTAAATGAAAAACTGTTTTTT.

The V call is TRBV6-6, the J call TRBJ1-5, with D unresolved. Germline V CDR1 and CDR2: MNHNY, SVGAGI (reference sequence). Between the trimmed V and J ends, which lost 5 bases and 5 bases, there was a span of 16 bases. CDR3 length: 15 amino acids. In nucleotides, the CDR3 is TGTGCCAGCAGTCAAACTTGGACTTCCGATCAGCCCCAGCATTTT. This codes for CASSQTWTSDQPQHF.

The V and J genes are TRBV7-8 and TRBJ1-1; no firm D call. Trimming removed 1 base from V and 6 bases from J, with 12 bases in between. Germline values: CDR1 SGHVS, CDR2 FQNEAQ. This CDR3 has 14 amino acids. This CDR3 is CASSLDRGRSEAFF. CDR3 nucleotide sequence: TGTGCCAGCAGCTTAGATCGCGGTAGGTCTGAAGCTTTCTTT.

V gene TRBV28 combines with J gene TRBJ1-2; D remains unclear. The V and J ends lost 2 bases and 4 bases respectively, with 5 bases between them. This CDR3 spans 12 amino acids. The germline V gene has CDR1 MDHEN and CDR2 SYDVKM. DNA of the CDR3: TGTGCCAGCAGTTTAACCCCCTATGGCTACACCTTC. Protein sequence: CASSLTPYGYTF.

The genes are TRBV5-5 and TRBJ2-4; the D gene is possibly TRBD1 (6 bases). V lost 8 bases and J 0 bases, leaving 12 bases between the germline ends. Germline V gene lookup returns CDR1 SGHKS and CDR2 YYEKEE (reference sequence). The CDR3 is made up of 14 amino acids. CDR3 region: CARLTGLAKNIQYF. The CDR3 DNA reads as TGTGCCAGACTTACAGGGTTAGCCAAAAACATTCAGTACTTC.

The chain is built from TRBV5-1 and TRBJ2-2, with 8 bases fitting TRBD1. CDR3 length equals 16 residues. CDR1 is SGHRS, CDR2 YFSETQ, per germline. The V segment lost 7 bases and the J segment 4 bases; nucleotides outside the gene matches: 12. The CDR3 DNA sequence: TGCGCCAGCCGAACCCCCCAGGGGGCTGTCACCGGGGAGCTGTTTTTT. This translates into CASRTPQGAVTGELFF.

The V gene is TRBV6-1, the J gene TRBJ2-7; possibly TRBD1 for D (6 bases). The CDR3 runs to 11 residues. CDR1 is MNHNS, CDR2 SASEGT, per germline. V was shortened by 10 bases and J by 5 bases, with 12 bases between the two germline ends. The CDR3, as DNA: TGTGCCACTAAACAGGGAGACGAGCAGTACTTC. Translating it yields CATKQGDEQYF.

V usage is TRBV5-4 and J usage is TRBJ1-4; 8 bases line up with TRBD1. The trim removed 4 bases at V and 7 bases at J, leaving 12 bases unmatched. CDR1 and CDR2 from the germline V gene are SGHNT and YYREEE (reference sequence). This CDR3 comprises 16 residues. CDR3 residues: CASSQMTGDKSEKLFF. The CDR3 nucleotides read TGTGCCAGCAGCCAAATGACAGGGGACAAAAGTGAAAAACTGTTTTTT.

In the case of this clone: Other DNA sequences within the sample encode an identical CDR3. The CDR3 nucleotides read TGCGCCAGCAGCACCGGACGGCACAGGGGGGCCAACGTCCTGACTTTC. It translates to CASSTGRHRGANVLTF. J is TRBJ2-6 and V is TRBV5-1, with a weak D call TRBD1 (5 bases). CDR1 SGHRS and CDR2 YFSETQ come from the germline V gene. The CDR3 sequence is 16 residues long. Trimming took 4 bases from V and 4 from J, leaving 15 bases between them.

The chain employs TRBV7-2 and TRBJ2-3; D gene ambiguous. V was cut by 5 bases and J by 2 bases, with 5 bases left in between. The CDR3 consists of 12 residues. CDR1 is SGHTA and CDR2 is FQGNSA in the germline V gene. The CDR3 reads CASSGYTDTQYF. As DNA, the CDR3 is TGTGCCAGCAGCGGGTACACAGATACGCAGTATTTT.

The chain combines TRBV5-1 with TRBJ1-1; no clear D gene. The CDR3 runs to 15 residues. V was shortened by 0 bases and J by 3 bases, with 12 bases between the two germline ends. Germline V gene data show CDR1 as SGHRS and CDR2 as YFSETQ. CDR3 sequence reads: CASSLGGEWDTEAFF. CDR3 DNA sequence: TGCGCCAGCAGCTTGGGCGGGGAGTGGGACACTGAAGCTTTCTTT.

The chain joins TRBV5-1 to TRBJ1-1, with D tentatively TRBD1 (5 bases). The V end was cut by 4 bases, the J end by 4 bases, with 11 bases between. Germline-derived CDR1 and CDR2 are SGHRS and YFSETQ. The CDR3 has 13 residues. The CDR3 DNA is TGCGCCAGCAGCCTGGGGGATATCACTGAAGCTTTCTTT. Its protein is CASSLGDITEAFF.

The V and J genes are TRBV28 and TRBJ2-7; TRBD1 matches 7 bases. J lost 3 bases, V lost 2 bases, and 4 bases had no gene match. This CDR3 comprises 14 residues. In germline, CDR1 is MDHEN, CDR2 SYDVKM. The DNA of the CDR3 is TGTGCCAGCAGTTTACATGACAGGGACTACGAGCAGTACTTC. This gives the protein CASSLHDRDYEQYF.

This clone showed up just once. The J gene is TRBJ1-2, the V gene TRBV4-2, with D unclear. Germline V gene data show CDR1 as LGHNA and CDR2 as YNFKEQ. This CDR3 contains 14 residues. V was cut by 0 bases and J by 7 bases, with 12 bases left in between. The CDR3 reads CASSQDTGLSGYTF. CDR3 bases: TGTGCCAGCAGCCAAGATACGGGTTTGAGTGGCTACACCTTC.

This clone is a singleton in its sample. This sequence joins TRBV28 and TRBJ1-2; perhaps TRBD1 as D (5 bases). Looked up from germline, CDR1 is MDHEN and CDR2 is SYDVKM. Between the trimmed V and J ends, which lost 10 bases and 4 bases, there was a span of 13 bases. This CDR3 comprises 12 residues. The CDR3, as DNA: TGTGCCACCAATGGCGGGGCCTATGGCTACACCTTC. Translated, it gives CATNGGAYGYTF.

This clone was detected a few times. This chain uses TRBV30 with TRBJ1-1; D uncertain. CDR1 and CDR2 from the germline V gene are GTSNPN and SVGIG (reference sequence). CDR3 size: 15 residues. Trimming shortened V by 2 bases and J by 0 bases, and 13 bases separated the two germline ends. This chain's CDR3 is CAWSPTGFMNTEAFF. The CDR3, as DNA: TGTGCCTGGAGTCCTACTGGCTTCATGAACACTGAAGCTTTCTTT.

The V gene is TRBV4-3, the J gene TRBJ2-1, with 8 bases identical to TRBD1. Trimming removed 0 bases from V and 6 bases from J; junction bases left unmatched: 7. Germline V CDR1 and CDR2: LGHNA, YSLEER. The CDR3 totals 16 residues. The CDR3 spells CASSQDTSGGFNEQFF. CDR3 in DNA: TGCGCCAGCAGCCAAGATACGTCAGGGGGCTTCAATGAGCAGTTCTTC.

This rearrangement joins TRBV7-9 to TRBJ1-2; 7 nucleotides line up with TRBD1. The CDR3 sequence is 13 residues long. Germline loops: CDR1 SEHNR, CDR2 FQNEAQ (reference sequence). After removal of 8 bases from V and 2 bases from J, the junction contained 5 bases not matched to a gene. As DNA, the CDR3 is TGTGCCAGCGGTAAACAGGGGAACTATGGCTACACCTTC. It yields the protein CASGKQGNYGYTF.